One and the same sample provided the 4 T cell receptor beta chains below, sequenced in a study of CD4+ T cells in melanoma. The data were produced by immunoSEQ multiplex PCR, yet TCRdb's version contains in-frame clones alone and is incomplete. The sample has 55,000 or so clones, roughly two thirds seen once. The specimen sequenced was tumor tissue. These receptors were taken from a human donor with melanoma.

The chain recombines TRBV27 with TRBJ1-3; D is unclear. Germline CDR1 MNHEY, CDR2 SMNVEV (reference sequence). CDR3 length: 13 residues. Trimming pared 6 bases from V and 0 bases from J, leaving 6 bases between. In DNA form, the CDR3 reads TGTGCCAGCAGGCCGAGCTCTGGAAACACCATATATTTT. Translating gives CASRPSSGNTIYF.

The chain joins TRBV9 to TRBJ1-1; D unresolved. From germline, CDR1 is SGDLS and CDR2 YYNGEE. V lost 0 bases, J lost 4 bases, and 7 bases lay in between. The CDR3 runs 13 residues. This CDR3 reads CASSVAGLTEAFF. The CDR3, as DNA: TGTGCCAGCAGCGTAGCCGGGCTCACTGAAGCTTTCTTT.

This clone appeared a few times. This chain connects TRBV7-2 to TRBJ1-1; no firm D call. Germline V gene lookup returns CDR1 SGHTA and CDR2 FQGNSA. This CDR3 region has 12 residues. Deletions cut 1 base from V and 4 bases from J, with 4 bases between. CDR3: CASSLGVTEAFF. CDR3 DNA sequence: TGTGCCAGCAGCTTAGGTGTCACTGAAGCTTTCTTT.

V is TRBV7-9 and J is TRBJ2-7; D possibly uses TRBD1 or TRBD2 (5 bases each). The CDR3 sequence is 16 residues long. CDR1 SEHNR and CDR2 FQNEAQ come from the germline V gene (reference sequence). With 4 bases removed from V and 2 bases from J, the gap between germline ends came to 18 bases. CDR3: CASSSSGGTATYEQYF. The CDR3 bases are TGTGCCAGCAGCTCATCGGGTGGGACGGCGACCTACGAGCAGTACTTC.